This TCR beta chain was sequenced during a study of shared clonotypes between healthy human individuals. Study-level results: Shared across a few donors were around 5% of the naive CD4 clonotypes. Clonotype sharing among donors was expected to depend on sequencing depth.

The CDR3 runs 17 residues. The germline gives CDR1 SNHLY, CDR2 FYNNEI. J was trimmed by 2 bases and V by 6 bases; bases with no gene match: 9. The assay was immunoSEQ multiplex PCR, and TCRdb's table has in-frame clones only and misses some. The data hold about 2.3 million clones, with over 90% observed a single time. The CD4+ fraction was divided into a CD45RA+ naive subset and a CD45RA-negative memory subset. Worth noting for this clone: Its antigen is unknown.

The clonotype comes from a man in his late teens or twenties in good health. Some clones in this sample may be carry-over from other donors' samples. Sequencing was carried out using naive CD4+ T cells from PBMCs. Subset given: CD45RA+ positively selected. V gene TRBV2 combines with J gene TRBJ2-2; 10 bases agree with TRBD1. CDR3 in amino acids: CASRGQGQGYNTGELFF. The CDR3 DNA sequence: TGTGCCAGCAGAGGTCAGGGACAGGGGTATAACACCGGGGAGCTGTTTTTT.